This record covers a single TCR beta chain. Its antigen is still unknown. V lost 5 bases and J lost 6, with 7 bases in between. Germline V CDR1 and CDR2: LNHDA, SQIVND (reference sequence). The CDR3 covers 12 residues. Extraction yielded at least 6 micrograms of total RNA per sample. With a J-beta primer mix and a sample-barcoded 5' primer, a second PCR ran about 6 to 11 cycles. The template-switch adaptor was a 5' adaptor with 12 random nucleotides. It tagged each cDNA molecule. One entry per CDR3 protein results from TCRdb running MiXCR on the 5' RACE reads. The table includes under 700,000 distinct CDR3 sequences, under 30% detected once. The source of the sample is a study of blood T cells in healthy people across ages. Study-wide findings and caveats: Unsorted PBMC input precluded a conclusive naive versus antigen-experienced comparison.

The same data also contributed to another study, on T cells of mothers and their children. Turning to that study: According to the study, all extracted RNA entered cDNA synthesis at approximately 1.5 ug per 15 ul.

The clonotype was recovered from a boy between 10 and 17 years old in good health. This sequence joins TRBV19 and TRBJ2-2; D is uncertain. Sample: blood. This CDR3 reads CASSGVPGELFF. In DNA form, the CDR3 reads TGTGCCAGTAGTGGCGTACCCGGGGAGCTGTTTTTT.